One and the same sample provided the 2 T cell receptor beta chains below, sequenced in a study of shared clonotypes between healthy human individuals. Assay used: immunoSEQ multiplex PCR; TCRdb lists only in-frame clones, some missing. Of about 2.1 million clones detected, 93% appear once; the ten largest clones hold under 2%. CD8 cells regarded as naive lacked CD45RO, were positively chosen for CCR7, and omitted terminally differentiated effector memory CD45RA+ cells. Material: naive CD8+ T cells from PBMCs. These receptor sequences come from a young man in good health. Some clones in this sample may be carry-over from other donors' samples.

This clone was counted between two and nine times. The chain employs TRBV6-5 and TRBJ1-2; TRBD1 might be the D (5 bases). CDR3 length: 14 amino acids. The germline V and J ends were trimmed by 2 bases and 4 bases, with 11 bases remaining between them. Germline V gene sequence: CDR1 MNHEY, CDR2 SVGAGI. The DNA for the CDR3 is TGTGCCAGCAGTTACGAGGGGAGTGGCTATGGCTACACCTTC. This gives the protein CASSYEGSGYGYTF.

The V and J genes are TRBV7-2 and TRBJ2-7; 9 nucleotides match TRBD2. Germline V gene sequence: CDR1 SGHTA, CDR2 FQGNSA. CDR3 length: 15 amino acids. V lost 3 bases and J lost 0; bases outside the gene matches: 3. The CDR3, as DNA: TGTGCCAGCAGCTTTGATAGCGGGAGCTCCTACGAGCAGTACTTC. Its protein product is CASSFDSGSSYEQYF.